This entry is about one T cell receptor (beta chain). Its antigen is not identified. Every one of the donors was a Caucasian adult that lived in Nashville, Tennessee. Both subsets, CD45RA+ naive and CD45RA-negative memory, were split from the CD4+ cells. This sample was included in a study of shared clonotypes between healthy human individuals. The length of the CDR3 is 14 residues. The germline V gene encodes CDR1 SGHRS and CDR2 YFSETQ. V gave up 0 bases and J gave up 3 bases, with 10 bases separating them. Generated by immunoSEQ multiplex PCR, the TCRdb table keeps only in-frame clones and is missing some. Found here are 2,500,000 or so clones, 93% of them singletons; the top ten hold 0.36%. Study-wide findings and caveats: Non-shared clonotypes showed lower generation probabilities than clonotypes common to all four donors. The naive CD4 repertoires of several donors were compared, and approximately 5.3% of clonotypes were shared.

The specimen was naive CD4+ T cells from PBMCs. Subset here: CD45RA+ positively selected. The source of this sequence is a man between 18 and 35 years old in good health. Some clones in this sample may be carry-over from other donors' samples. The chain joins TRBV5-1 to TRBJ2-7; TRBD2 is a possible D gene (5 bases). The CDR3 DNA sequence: TGCGCCAGCAGCTTGGTTGGAGGAGACTACGAGCAGTACTTC. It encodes CASSLVGGDYEQYF.